This is a list of T cell receptor beta chains from one sample in a study of T-cell memory formation after mild COVID-19. Each CDR3 protein is one row after TCRdb ran MiXCR on the 5' RACE reads. The repertoire consists of around 390,000 distinct CDR3 sequences, with roughly 15% occurring once and the leading ten covering 20% to 25%. Sequencing was carried out using PBMCs or a T cell subset sorted from them (not recorded which). The receptor set was obtained from a man younger than 35 who had mild COVID-19 (a few samples of this study predate the infection). Cell type and time point are not known. The CDR3 runs from the conserved cysteine through the conserved F or W. Fields, in order: V gene, D gene, J gene, clone size, CDR3 protein, CDR3 DNA. The D gene is left open where the match is weak. Size is stated for part of the rows, as once, few or many counts, or as a class when the clone is expanded.

v_gene: TRBV2; d_gene: -; j_gene: TRBJ2-1; abundance: -; CDR3aa: CASSESQGGNEQFF; CDR3nt: TGTGCCAGCAGTGAAAGTCAGGGGGGCAATGAGCAGTTCTTC
v_gene: TRBV5-1; d_gene: TRBD1; j_gene: TRBJ1-2; abundance: -; CDR3aa: CASSPRTGQKGDGYTF; CDR3nt: TGCGCCAGCAGCCCTAGGACAGGGCAAAAAGGGGATGGCTACACCTTC
v_gene: TRBV7-3; d_gene: TRBD2; j_gene: TRBJ2-1; abundance: -; CDR3aa: CASSATSGGFNEQFF; CDR3nt: TGTGCCAGCAGCGCTACTAGCGGGGGTTTCAATGAGCAGTTCTTC
v_gene: TRBV4-1; d_gene: -; j_gene: TRBJ1-5; abundance: -; CDR3aa: CASSQSGQGPNQPQHF; CDR3nt: TGCGCCAGCAGCCAATCGGGGCAGGGACCCAATCAGCCCCAGCATTTT
v_gene: TRBV4-1; d_gene: -; j_gene: TRBJ1-4; abundance: -; CDR3aa: CASSPPVVWGSFEKLFF; CDR3nt: TGCGCCAGCAGCCCCCCTGTAGTGTGGGGATCATTTGAAAAACTGTTTTTT
v_gene: TRBV7-2; d_gene: -; j_gene: TRBJ2-5; abundance: few; CDR3aa: CASSSRHPAQETQYF; CDR3nt: TGTGCCAGCAGCTCTCGTCATCCAGCCCAAGAGACCCAGTACTTC
v_gene: TRBV12-3/TRBV12-4; d_gene: -; j_gene: TRBJ2-3; abundance: -; CDR3aa: CASSLTGVYTQYF; CDR3nt: TGTGCCAGCAGTTTGACCGGGGTCTATACGCAGTATTTT
v_gene: TRBV6-6; d_gene: -; j_gene: TRBJ2-3; abundance: -; CDR3aa: CASTQSPELTDTQYF; CDR3nt: TGTGCCAGTACTCAGTCCCCAGAACTCACAGATACGCAGTATTTT
v_gene: TRBV6-5; d_gene: -; j_gene: TRBJ1-1; abundance: few; CDR3aa: CASRRGGGEAFF; CDR3nt: TGTGCCAGCAGAAGAGGTGGGGGTGAAGCTTTCTTT
v_gene: TRBV7-2; d_gene: -; j_gene: TRBJ1-5; abundance: many; CDR3aa: CASSPPREPQHF; CDR3nt: TGTGCCAGCAGCCCTCCTCGCGAGCCCCAGCATTTT
v_gene: TRBV24-1; d_gene: TRBD1; j_gene: TRBJ1-6; abundance: few; CDR3aa: CATSDRGQPTLPEIHNSPLHF; CDR3nt: TGTGCCACCAGTGATAGGGGGCAACCCACTCTGCCAGAGATCCATAATTCACCCCTCCACTTT
v_gene: TRBV20-1; d_gene: TRBD2; j_gene: TRBJ2-1; abundance: -; CDR3aa: CSARDPRGGPYNEQFF; CDR3nt: TGCAGTGCTAGAGATCCTCGGGGGGGTCCCTACAATGAGCAGTTCTTC
v_gene: TRBV5-1; d_gene: -; j_gene: TRBJ2-5; abundance: -; CDR3aa: CASSLGVANYQETQYF; CDR3nt: TGCGCCAGCAGCTTGGGAGTTGCGAATTACCAAGAGACCCAGTACTTC